These 29 T cell receptor beta chains came from one sample sequenced in a study of regulatory T cells in long-lasting Graves disease. Time point specified: newly diagnosed GD, antithyroid drugs for less than 3 months. Generation of the TCR library employed RNA extracted from PBMCs. Arm-PCR of CDR3 regions with iRepertoire HTBI primers generated TCR beta libraries. TCRdb reanalysed the multiplex PCR reads using MiXCR and keeps one entry per CDR3 protein. The sample shows 530,000 or so distinct CDR3 sequences, about 15% of them seen only once. The sample also formed part of further work on T cells in Graves' hyperthyroidism and ophthalmopathy.

This specimen was peripheral blood mononuclear cells (PBMCs), taken at new diagnosis, from a patient treated with antithyroid drugs. The receptors originated from a man between 18 and 35 years old with Graves disease.

This clonotype was detected only a few times. The gene calls are TRBV10-3 and TRBJ2-7; D remains ambiguous. Germline CDR1 is ENHRY and CDR2 is SYGVKD. This CDR3 comprises 15 residues. V lost 2 bases, J lost 5 bases, and 16 bases lay in between. This CDR3 reads CAISEVVAVPHEQYF. The DNA of the CDR3 is TGTGCCATCAGTGAGGTTGTAGCCGTTCCCCACGAGCAGTACTTC.

There are many counts of this clonotype. A junction end diverges from the germline sequence, so it may reflect a read error. The J gene is TRBJ2-7, the V gene TRBV5-1; maybe TRBD2 (6 bases). The CDR3 extends over 13 amino acids. Germline lookup yields CDR1 SGHRS and CDR2 YFSETQ. For the CDR3, the DNA is TGTGCCAGCAGTTTAGACGGGAGATACGAGCAGTACTTC. This sequence encodes CASSLDGRYEQYF.

The chain has TRBV7-3 and TRBJ1-1; TRBD1 is a possible D gene (6 bases). Per germline, CDR1 SGHTA and CDR2 FQGTGA. V was cut by 2 bases and J by 4 bases, with 14 bases left in between. The CDR3 runs 15 residues. The CDR3, as DNA: TGTGCCAGCAGCTTAGTCGGGGGCGAGGGCACTGAAGCTTTCTTT. Protein: CASSLVGGEGTEAFF.

This clonotype was observed at least ten times. The chain recombines TRBV20-1 with TRBJ2-7, with a tentative D call TRBD1 (5 bases). There are 13 residues in the CDR3. The germline CDR1 and CDR2 sequences are DFQATT and SNEGSKA (reference sequence). Trimming removed 2 bases from V and 3 bases from J, with 11 bases in between. CDR3 region: CSARQGSFYEQYF. DNA of the CDR3: TGCAGTGCTAGACAGGGATCCTTCTACGAGCAGTACTTC.

This clonotype occurred many times. The chain has TRBV28 and TRBJ1-5; 7 nucleotides line up with TRBD1. There are 14 residues in the CDR3. Per the germline V gene, CDR1 is MDHEN and CDR2 is SYDVKM. V shed 6 bases, J shed 3 bases, and the junction held 5 bases outside the gene matches. CDR3 region: CASRWDSLNQPQHF. CDR3 DNA sequence: TGTGCCAGCAGATGGGACAGCCTCAATCAGCCCCAGCATTTT.

V gene TRBV5-1 combines with J gene TRBJ2-2; 11 positions match TRBD2. The germline CDR1 and CDR2 sequences are SGHRS and YFSETQ. This CDR3 comprises 18 residues. The V and J ends lost 1 base and 6 bases, in that order; junction bases with no gene match: 11. CDR3 region: CASSLTSGSSAGAGELFF. The CDR3 bases are TGCGCCAGCAGCTTGACTAGCGGGAGCAGTGCTGGGGCCGGGGAGCTGTTTTTT.

This clonotype was counted a few times. This rearrangement joins TRBV9 to TRBJ1-2; D is perhaps TRBD1 (6 bases). The V gene's germline CDR1 is SGDLS and CDR2 YYNGEE. CDR3 length: 15 residues. Trimming cost V 4 bases and J 3 bases, with 16 bases left between them. For the CDR3, the DNA is TGTGCCAGCAGCAGAGTTGAGGGGGATCACTATGGCTACACCTTC. This translates into CASSRVEGDHYGYTF. Combining the CDR3 with reference TRBV9 and TRBJ1-2 gives the whole variable domain DSGVTQTPKHLITATGQRVTLRCSPRSGDLSVYWYQQSLDQGLQFLIQYYNGEERAKGNILERFSAQQFPDLHSELNLSSLELGDSALYFCASSRVEGDHYGYTFGSGTRLTVV.

V and J are TRBV19 and TRBJ1-5, with D hard to call. The CDR3 is made up of 14 amino acids. CDR1 and CDR2 (germline): LNHDA, SQIVND (reference sequence). Trimming took off 4 bases at V and 0 bases at J, with 7 bases between the two ends. CDR3 coding DNA: TGTGCCAGTAGTAGGTTTAATAGCAATCAGCCCCAGCATTTT. Translation gives CASSRFNSNQPQHF.

The V call is TRBV20-1, the J call TRBJ2-5; a possible D gene is TRBD2 (6 bases). Germline V gene data show CDR1 as DFQATT and CDR2 as SNEGSKA (reference sequence). V shed 5 bases and J shed 5 bases, with 18 bases lying between them. The CDR3 has 14 amino acids. In DNA form, the CDR3 reads TGCAGTGCTCCGGTCGGGACTCCAGCGGAGACCCAGTACTTC. This encodes CSAPVGTPAETQYF.

This clonotype was counted many times. This chain joins TRBV6-1 and TRBJ2-7; D might be TRBD2 (6 bases). CDR1 is MNHNS, CDR2 SASEGT, per germline. Trimming removed 6 bases from V and 9 bases from J, with 18 bases in between. The CDR3 has 13 residues. CDR3 protein: CASRIPGEFVQYF. Written as DNA, the CDR3 is TGTGCCAGCAGAATACCGGGGGAATTTGTGCAGTACTTC.

This clonotype was found a few times. The chain uses TRBV28 and TRBJ1-5; D is unresolved. V was clipped by 3 bases and J by 7 bases, with 16 bases between them. Germline values: CDR1 MDHEN, CDR2 SYDVKM. CDR3 length: 15 amino acids. For the CDR3, the DNA is TGTGCCAGCAGTTTTTCGGAGTCTCCTGGGCAGCCCCAGCATTTT. Its protein product is CASSFSESPGQPQHF.

V is TRBV20-1 and J is TRBJ2-1; 8 bases match TRBD2. The J call may be in error: the DNA end matches TRBJ2-5 better. This CDR3 region has 15 residues. Germline CDR1 and CDR2: DFQATT and SNEGSKA (reference sequence). The CDR3 protein is CSAQRSGTRMGTQYF. For the CDR3, the DNA is TGCAGTGCTCAGAGGTCCGGGACTAGAATGGGGACCCAGTACTTC.

This clonotype was recorded a few times. The conserved phenylalanine or tryptophan normally closing the CDR3 is absent here, so this likely arose from a read error. The J gene is TRBJ2-2, the V gene TRBV28, with D hard to call. V dropped 7 bases and J dropped 6 bases, with 12 bases sitting between them. The CDR3 extends over 13 amino acids. CDR1 is MDHEN, CDR2 SYDVKM, per germline. The CDR3 region has the DNA TGTGCCAGCATCCGTAAGCTTTCCGGGGAGCTGTTTCTT. Amino acids: CASIRKLSGELFL.

On this clonotype: Germline is not matched at one junction end, which may reflect a read error. This chain uses TRBV7-3 with TRBJ2-5; 9 bases align to TRBD2. Germline V gene sequence: CDR1 SGHTA, CDR2 FQGTGA. The CDR3 consists of 15 residues. The CDR3 here is CACSLMAGGKETQYF. CDR3 nucleotides: TGTGCCTGCAGCTTAATGGCGGGAGGGAAAGAGACCCAGTACTTC.

The V call is TRBV27, the J call TRBJ1-5, with no clear D. CDR1 and CDR2 from the germline V gene are MNHEY and SMNVEV (reference sequence). The CDR3 is 13 amino acids. The chain's CDR3 is CASAPGSNQPQHF. The CDR3 coding sequence is TGTGCTAGCGCCCCCGGGAGCAATCAGCCCCAGCATTTT.

This clonotype was seen only a few times. The chain employs TRBV19 and TRBJ1-1; tentative D call: TRBD1 (6 bases). The germline V gene encodes CDR1 LNHDA and CDR2 SQIVND (reference sequence). The CDR3 runs 16 residues. V was clipped by 4 bases and J by 3 bases, with 18 bases between them. The CDR3 region is CASSRGGTTKDTEAFF. The DNA of the CDR3 is TGTGCCAGTAGTAGAGGAGGGACAACGAAAGACACTGAAGCTTTCTTT. Combining the CDR3 with reference TRBV19 and TRBJ1-1 gives the whole variable domain DGGITQSPKYLFRKEGQNVTLSCEQNLNHDAMYWYRQDPGQGLRLIYYSQIVNDFQKGDIAEGYSVSREKKESFPLTVTSAQKNPTAFYLCASSRGGTTKDTEAFFGQGTRLTVV.

The table lists this clonotype with a few counts. The gene calls are TRBV25-1 and TRBJ2-2; unclear D gene. The CDR3 spans 14 residues. V lost 5 bases, J lost 6 bases, and 13 bases lay in between. Germline V CDR1 and CDR2: MGHDK, SYGVNS. The CDR3 protein is CASSPPFEAGELFF. Written as DNA, the CDR3 is TGTGCCAGCAGTCCCCCATTTGAGGCCGGGGAGCTGTTTTTT.

This clonotype came up many times. The V and J genes are TRBV20-1 and TRBJ2-5, with TRBD1 matching 9 bases. This CDR3 spans 15 amino acids. Trimming removed 5 bases from V and 3 bases from J; junction bases left unmatched: 10. Germline values: CDR1 DFQATT, CDR2 SNEGSKA (reference sequence). CDR3 nucleotide sequence: TGCAGTGCTGGATGGGACAGGGAGATGGAAGAGACCCAGTACTTC. It specifies CSAGWDREMEETQYF.

This clonotype was seen at least ten times. The rearrangement joins TRBV4-1 to TRBJ1-1; D is uncertain. The CDR3 covers 13 residues. With 0 bases removed from V and 7 bases from J, the gap between germline ends came to 9 bases. Germline V gene sequence: CDR1 MGHRA, CDR2 YSYEKL. CDR3 loop: CASSQEGSFEAFF. The CDR3 nucleotides read TGCGCCAGCAGCCAAGAAGGCAGTTTTGAAGCTTTCTTT.

This chain uses TRBV19 with TRBJ2-1, with a tentative D call TRBD1 (6 bases). V was pared by 5 bases and J by 0 bases, with 14 bases between. Germline-derived CDR1 and CDR2 are LNHDA and SQIVND (reference sequence). The CDR3 is 16 amino acids. CDR3 protein: CASSSDSSFSYNEQFF. The DNA for the CDR3 is TGTGCCAGTAGTTCGGACAGTTCATTCTCCTACAATGAGCAGTTCTTC. The variable domain in full, completed from reference TRBV19 and TRBJ2-1, reads DGGITQSPKYLFRKEGQNVTLSCEQNLNHDAMYWYRQDPGQGLRLIYYSQIVNDFQKGDIAEGYSVSREKKESFPLTVTSAQKNPTAFYLCASSSDSSFSYNEQFFGPGTRLTVL.

This chain joins TRBV12-3 or TRBV12-4 and TRBJ1-2, with TRBD1 as a possible D gene (5 bases). The CDR3 has 15 residues. V dropped 6 bases and J dropped 2 bases, with 16 bases sitting between them. The CDR3 region is CASRGEGLLNYGYTF. The CDR3 DNA reads as TGTGCCAGCAGGGGGGAGGGCCTATTAAACTATGGCTACACCTTC.

This clonotype was counted ten times or more. The chain carries TRBV7-9 and TRBJ1-1; TRBD1 might be the D (6 bases). V shed 5 bases and J shed 2 bases, with 15 bases lying between them. The length of the CDR3 is 15 residues. Germline V gives CDR1 SEHNR, CDR2 FQNEAQ (reference sequence). CDR3: CASSPRTALNTEAFF. The CDR3 region has the DNA TGTGCCAGCAGCCCCCGGACAGCGCTAAACACTGAAGCTTTCTTT.

As concerns this clonotype: This could be a read error, since a much larger clone is one nucleotide away. The rearrangement joins TRBV7-2 to TRBJ1-1; D gene ambiguous. There are 14 residues in the CDR3. Germline CDR1 SGHTA, CDR2 FQGNSA. CDR3 in amino acids: CASSFLPGNTEASF. CDR3 DNA: TGTGCCAGCAGCTTTTTGCCGGGGAACACTGAAGCTTCCTTT.

This clonotype was counted at least ten times. The chain has TRBV7-2 and TRBJ2-2; D is unclear. Germline CDR1 SGHTA, CDR2 FQGNSA. Between the trimmed V and J ends, which lost 2 bases and 7 bases, there was a span of 14 bases. The CDR3 covers 15 residues. CDR3 nucleotide sequence: TGTGCCAGCAGCTTATATACTCATCCCGGCGGGGAGCTGTTTTTT. This gives the protein CASSLYTHPGGELFF.

This clonotype was observed many times. The rearrangement links TRBV30 to TRBJ2-5; TRBD1 matches 7 bases. This CDR3 has 14 amino acids. With V trimmed by 3 bases and J by 2 bases, 6 bases remained unmatched. Germline V CDR1 and CDR2: GTSNPN, SVGIG (reference sequence). For the CDR3, the DNA is TGTGCCTGGAGCGACGGGACAGAGCAAGAGACCCAGTACTTC. As protein: CAWSDGTEQETQYF.

Only a few counts were recorded for this clonotype. The chain has TRBV20-1 and TRBJ1-1; D ambiguous. V shed 6 bases and J shed 0 bases, with 5 bases lying between them. The germline CDR1 and CDR2 sequences are DFQATT and SNEGSKA (reference sequence). The CDR3 consists of 11 residues. This chain's CDR3 is CSAVLNTEAFF. The CDR3, as DNA: TGCAGTGCCGTCCTGAACACTGAAGCTTTCTTT.

This clonotype was picked up many times. CDR3 coding DNA: TGTGCCAGCAGTGAACCCCCCTTCAATGAGCAGTTCTTC. It specifies CASSEPPFNEQFF. The rearrangement joins TRBV6-2 or TRBV6-3 to TRBJ2-1; no firm D call. Trimming took off 5 bases at V and 6 bases at J, with 11 bases between the two ends. Germline V gene sequence: CDR1 MNHEY, CDR2 SVGEGT. The CDR3 extends over 13 amino acids.

There are many counts of this clonotype. The V and J genes are TRBV3-1 and TRBJ2-3; D uncertain. The V end lost 1 base, the J end lost 5 bases, and 7 bases lay between the germline ends. Germline V gene lookup returns CDR1 LGHDT and CDR2 YNNKEL (reference sequence). The CDR3 has 13 residues. CDR3 nucleotide sequence: TGTGCCAGCAGCCAAGGAGCGAGAGATACGCAGTATTTT. Its protein product is CASSQGARDTQYF.

Ten or more counts support this clonotype. The chain couples TRBV7-9 to TRBJ2-5, with D perhaps assigned TRBD1 or TRBD2 (5 bases each). Trimming took off 4 bases at V and 5 bases at J, with 20 bases between the two ends. Germline values: CDR1 SEHNR, CDR2 FQNEAQ (reference sequence). CDR3 length: 16 amino acids. Written as DNA, the CDR3 is TGTGCCAGCAGCTCGAAGGGACGGCACTTTTTTGAGACCCAGTACTTC. As protein: CASSSKGRHFFETQYF.